The 10 T cell receptor beta chains below were found in one sample sequenced in a study of T cell responses to AZD1222 COVID-19 vaccine (dated by TCRdb to the early 2020s). Library creation used the immunoSEQ multiplex PCR assay. This immuneACCESS table, as held by TCRdb, lists in-frame sequences with V and J called but not all clones. Of the missing ones, under half trace to an unresolved V gene in checked studies; the others have no known cause. The table for this sample lists about 81,000 clones; roughly nine tenths of them were counted only once. The ten biggest clones cover about 5% of the sample. The time point label, as the study defines it: about 28 days (+/-7) after the second vaccine dose. Source: peripheral blood, taken 28 days after the second AZD1222 dose. The receptors originated from an adult who received the AZD1222 COVID-19 vaccine.

This chain joins TRBV9 and TRBJ1-3; no firm D call. With 1 base removed from V and 4 bases from J, the gap between germline ends came to 9 bases. Looked up from germline, CDR1 is SGDLS and CDR2 is YYNGEE. The CDR3 length is 14 residues. CDR3 sequence: CASSVTGRGNTIYF. The CDR3 region has the DNA TGTGCCAGCAGCGTAACCGGGAGAGGAAACACCATATATTTT.

The gene calls are TRBV7-2 and TRBJ1-6; D is uncertain. With 1 base removed from V and 7 bases from J, the gap between germline ends came to 14 bases. There are 16 residues in the CDR3. The germline V gene encodes CDR1 SGHTA and CDR2 FQGNSA. CDR3 residues: CASSLDHGRKNSPLHF. The DNA of the CDR3 is TGTGCCAGCAGCTTAGACCACGGTCGCAAGAATTCACCCCTCCACTTT.

This clone was seen only once. The chain is built from TRBV19 and TRBJ2-3; perhaps TRBD2 as D (5 bases). The ends were cut back, 8 bases at V and 0 bases at J, with 15 bases in the middle. This CDR3 comprises 15 residues. CDR1 LNHDA and CDR2 SQIVND come from the germline V gene (reference sequence). CDR3: CASGVGESSTDTQYF. CDR3 in DNA: TGTGCCAGTGGGGTCGGGGAATCTAGCACAGATACGCAGTATTTT.

The V call is TRBV5-6, the J call TRBJ1-3, with 9 bases that match TRBD1. The CDR3 is 16 amino acids. CDR1 and CDR2 from the germline V gene are SGHDT and YYEEEE. Trimming at V came to 3 bases and at J to 3 bases, leaving 7 bases not matched to a gene. The CDR3 DNA follows: TGTGCCAGCAGCTCACTACAGGGGGCTGGTGGAAACACCATATATTTT. It is translated as CASSSLQGAGGNTIYF.

The genes are TRBV3-1 (or the pseudogene TRBV3-2) and TRBJ2-3; weak D call: TRBD1 (5 bases). This CDR3 has 15 amino acids. Trimming took 1 base from V and 0 from J, leaving 8 bases between them. Germline CDR1 is LGHDT and CDR2 is YNNKEL (reference sequence). The CDR3 DNA sequence: TGTGCCAGCAGCCAAGCAGGGCCTAGCACAGATACGCAGTATTTT. Encoded protein: CASSQAGPSTDTQYF.

The CDR3 reads CASSRGSYGYTF. CDR3 sequence (DNA): TGCGCCAGCAGCAGGGGAAGCTATGGCTACACCTTC. V gene TRBV5-1 combines with J gene TRBJ1-2, with D perhaps TRBD1 (5 bases). Germline lookup yields CDR1 SGHRS and CDR2 YFSETQ. Between the trimmed V and J ends, which lost 4 bases and 4 bases, there was a span of 8 bases. The CDR3 totals 12 residues.

The CDR3 region is CASSLGTTPQETQYF. CDR3 nucleotides: TGCGCCAGCAGCTTGGGAACAACCCCCCAAGAGACCCAGTACTTC. The V call is TRBV5-1, the J call TRBJ2-5; D not resolved. Trimming pared 0 bases from V and 1 base from J, leaving 10 bases between. The germline gives CDR1 SGHRS, CDR2 YFSETQ. The CDR3 totals 15 residues.

The chain uses TRBV6-2 or TRBV6-3 and TRBJ1-1, with 7 nucleotides matching TRBD1. Germline V gene lookup returns CDR1 MNHEY and CDR2 SVGEGT. The CDR3 contains 17 residues. The V gene end was trimmed by 2 bases and the J gene end by 1 base; junction bases not matched to a gene: 10. The CDR3 DNA sequence: TGTGCCAGCAGTTACCCACAAGGGGGCATCGAGAACACTGAAGCTTTCTTT. Amino acid sequence: CASSYPQGGIENTEAFF.

The gene calls are TRBV4-3 and TRBJ2-7; 7 bases fit TRBD1. The CDR3 has 17 amino acids. V lost 5 bases, J lost 0 bases, and 13 bases stayed unmatched. Looked up from germline, CDR1 is LGHNA and CDR2 is YSLEER. The DNA of the CDR3 is TGCGCCAGCAGCTCCTTGGGGACGACAGGGAGCTCCTACGAGCAGTACTTC. Amino acids: CASSSLGTTGSSYEQYF.

This clone was detected once. The rearrangement uses TRBV6-5 and TRBJ1-1, with no clear D. Trimming shortened V by 6 bases and J by 4 bases, and 18 bases separated the two germline ends. The V gene's germline CDR1 is MNHEY and CDR2 SVGAGI. The CDR3 runs to 15 residues. This CDR3 reads CASRQTLLGGTEAFF. DNA of the CDR3: TGTGCCAGCAGACAGACCCTCTTAGGAGGCACTGAAGCTTTCTTT.